These 21 T cell receptor beta chains originate from one sample sequenced in a study of blood T cell repertoires in COVID-19. Clones were sequenced by immunoSEQ multiplex PCR, and TCRdb holds only the in-frame ones, with some missing. Among 160,000 or so clones listed, more than 75% were seen once. The material sequenced was PBMCs or T cells enriched from blood (not recorded which). These TCRs come from a man aged 40-49 years who had recovered from COVID-19.

The chain couples TRBV9 to TRBJ2-3; maybe TRBD2 (7 bases). Germline V gene lookup returns CDR1 SGDLS and CDR2 YYNGEE. V was trimmed by 7 bases and J by 2 bases, leaving 17 bases between them. CDR3 length: 15 amino acids. Here the CDR3 reads CASGGAGAPTDTQYF. CDR3 in DNA: TGTGCCAGCGGAGGGGCGGGGGCCCCCACAGATACGCAGTATTTT.

The chain combines TRBV5-4 with TRBJ2-5, with 7 bases lining up with TRBD2. V lost 0 bases to trimming and J lost 3 bases; unmatched junction nucleotides: 8. CDR1 and CDR2 (germline): SGHNT, YYREEE (reference sequence). The CDR3 is made up of 16 amino acids. The CDR3 region is CASSLVPAGEKETQYF. The CDR3 region has the DNA TGTGCCAGCAGCTTGGTACCGGCGGGGGAGAAAGAGACCCAGTACTTC.

V and J are TRBV5-1 and TRBJ1-4; D gene ambiguous. CDR1 and CDR2 (germline): SGHRS, YFSETQ. The V end lost 1 base, the J end lost 0 bases, and 4 bases lay between the germline ends. The CDR3 runs 14 residues. The CDR3 sequence: CASSLSATNEKLFF. The CDR3 coding sequence is TGCGCCAGCAGCTTGTCCGCAACTAATGAAAAACTGTTTTTT.

This clone occurred a few times. This chain uses TRBV12-3 or TRBV12-4 with TRBJ1-1; a possible D gene is TRBD1 (6 bases). Deletions cut 3 bases from V and 4 bases from J, with 9 bases between. The CDR3 contains 13 residues. The CDR3 sequence is CASSFWGPTEAFF. Written as DNA, the CDR3 is TGTGCCAGCAGTTTTTGGGGGCCCACTGAAGCTTTCTTT.

The chain recombines TRBV19 with TRBJ1-5; D call uncertain. This CDR3 has 14 amino acids. The V end was cut by 6 bases, the J end by 4 bases, with 13 bases between. Per the germline V gene, CDR1 is LNHDA and CDR2 is SQIVND (reference sequence). The CDR3 sequence: CASSLRAVNQPQHF. CDR3 sequence (DNA): TGTGCCAGTAGCCTTCGAGCGGTGAATCAGCCCCAGCATTTT.

This clone is large by share. CDR3 DNA sequence: TGTGCCAGCAGCCACGACAGCTTGGAGCAGTACGTC. Its protein is CASSHDSLEQYV. The chain uses TRBV7-9 and TRBJ2-7, with a weak D call TRBD1 (5 bases). The CDR3 is made up of 12 amino acids. Trimming removed 5 bases from V and 7 bases from J, with 12 bases in between. CDR1 is SEHNR and CDR2 is FQNEAQ in the germline V gene (reference sequence).

V is TRBV5-6 and J is TRBJ2-3; TRBD2 aligns across 11 bases. The CDR3 covers 15 residues. Germline V gene lookup returns CDR1 SGHDT and CDR2 YYEEEE. The ends lost 2 bases at V and 4 bases at J; junction bases unmatched: 3. CDR3 bases: TGTGCCAGCAGCTTTCTTAGCGGGGGGGCAGATACGCAGTATTTT. As protein: CASSFLSGGADTQYF.

This clone was observed a few times. The gene calls are TRBV27 and TRBJ1-5; the D is unclear. With 6 bases removed from V and 1 base from J, the gap between germline ends came to 7 bases. The CDR3 spans 13 residues. Germline V lookup: CDR1 MNHEY, CDR2 SMNVEV (reference sequence). The CDR3 DNA follows: TGTGCCAGCAGCCAGCGAAGCAATCAGCCCCAGCATTTT. This sequence encodes CASSQRSNQPQHF.

In its sample, this clone was seen a few times. The gene calls are TRBV19 and TRBJ1-1, with D perhaps matching TRBD1 (5 bases). There are 14 residues in the CDR3. The germline V gene encodes CDR1 LNHDA and CDR2 SQIVND (reference sequence). Trimming pared 1 base from V and 2 bases from J, leaving 8 bases between. The DNA for the CDR3 is TGTGCCAGTAGTATAGTCAGGGATAACACTGAAGCTTTCTTT. This translates into CASSIVRDNTEAFF.

The chain joins TRBV5-1 to TRBJ1-1, with D unclear. CDR1 is SGHRS, CDR2 YFSETQ, per germline. CDR3 length: 16 amino acids. The V end lost 0 bases, the J end lost 0 bases, and 12 bases lay between the germline ends. The CDR3 spells CASSLASGNMNTEAFF. CDR3 coding DNA: TGCGCCAGCAGCTTGGCCTCGGGGAACATGAACACTGAAGCTTTCTTT.

The table lists this clone with a count of one. CDR3: CAWSPGTQETQYF. The CDR3 DNA sequence: TGTGCCTGGAGTCCAGGAACGCAAGAGACCCAGTACTTC. The chain uses TRBV30 and TRBJ2-5; D remains ambiguous. Germline lookup yields CDR1 GTSNPN and CDR2 SVGIG (reference sequence). CDR3 size: 13 residues. Deletions cut 2 bases from V and 2 bases from J, with 9 bases between.

This clone has just a few counts. CDR3 bases: TGCGCCAGCAGTCATCCTGGGTTTGGGGACAGCCATAATGAAAAACTGTTTTTT. Translation: CASSHPGFGDSHNEKLFF. The V gene is TRBV23-1, the J gene TRBJ1-4, with 7 bases matching TRBD1. TRBV23-1 is known as an ORF, though its function is uncertain. The V and J ends lost 3 bases and 4 bases, in that order; junction bases with no gene match: 14. CDR3 length: 18 amino acids.

The chain is built from TRBV3-1 (or the pseudogene TRBV3-2) and TRBJ2-7; D not certain. Trimming stripped 5 bases from V and 3 bases from J, with 14 bases between. CDR1 and CDR2 (germline): LGHDT, YNNKEL (reference sequence). The CDR3 is 14 amino acids. CDR3 loop: CASSETMTGYEQYF. In DNA, the CDR3 is TGTGCCAGCAGCGAAACCATGACGGGCTACGAGCAGTACTTC.

The chain employs TRBV30 and TRBJ1-6; the match to TRBD1 covers 9 bases. The CDR3 has 14 amino acids. The V and J ends lost 4 bases and 7 bases, in that order; junction bases with no gene match: 5. Germline CDR1 is GTSNPN and CDR2 is SVGIG (reference sequence). CDR3 DNA sequence: TGTGCCTGGACCCCGGGACAGGGCAATTCACCCCTCCACTTT. This sequence encodes CAWTPGQGNSPLHF.

The V and J genes are TRBV6-5 and TRBJ1-1; the D is unclear. There are 14 residues in the CDR3. Germline V gene data show CDR1 as MNHEY and CDR2 as SVGAGI. Deletions cut 5 bases from V and 5 bases from J, with 15 bases between. CDR3 nucleotides: TGTGCCAGCAGTATTACGGGGTTGGGTACTGAAGCTTTCTTT. Its translation is CASSITGLGTEAFF.

Turning to this clone: Germline is not matched at one junction end, which may reflect a read error. The chain uses TRBV4-1 and TRBJ1-1, with 7 positions matching TRBD1. Germline assignment: CDR1 MGHRA and CDR2 YSYEKL. This CDR3 comprises 12 residues. The CDR3 region has the DNA TGCGCCAGCAGGACCACAGGGGCCCCCGAATTATTT. It translates to CASRTTGAPELF.

The chain carries TRBV25-1 and TRBJ2-5; D perhaps matches TRBD2 (6 bases). The CDR3 totals 15 residues. V lost 7 bases and J 4 bases, leaving 19 bases between the germline ends. Looked up from germline, CDR1 is MGHDK and CDR2 is SYGVNS. CDR3 coding DNA: TGTGCCAGCACGAGGGCCGGGGGAGAGGCAGAGACCCAGTACTTC. This gives the protein CASTRAGGEAETQYF.

This clone was found once. V is TRBV11-3 and J is TRBJ2-1, with 9 bases that match TRBD2. The J segment lost 6 bases and the V segment lost 3 bases, leaving 3 bases of the junction unmatched. Germline CDR1 reads SGHNT; CDR2 reads YENEEA. This CDR3 is 14 amino acids long. CDR3 bases: TGTGCCAGCAGCTTCGGCGGGGGGGCCAATGAGCAGTTCTTC. The encoded protein is CASSFGGGANEQFF. Based on the CDR3 plus reference TRBV11-3 and TRBJ2-1, the full variable domain is EAGVVQSPRYKIIEKKQPVAFWCNPISGHNTLYWYLQNLGQGPELLIRYENEEAVDDSQLPKDRFSAERLKGVDSTLKIQPAELGDSAVYLCASSFGGGANEQFFGPGTRLTVL.

The chain is built from TRBV19 and TRBJ1-1; 7 bases match TRBD1. This CDR3 has 11 residues. V was clipped by 8 bases and J by 6 bases; unmatched bases: 3. CDR1 and CDR2 from the germline V gene are LNHDA and SQIVND (reference sequence). Written as DNA, the CDR3 is TGTGCCAGTGACAGGGACGCTGAAGCTTTCTTT. Translating it yields CASDRDAEAFF.

V is TRBV2 and J is TRBJ2-7, with unresolved D. Deletions cut 4 bases from V and 3 bases from J, with 16 bases between. The CDR3 is 15 residues long. Per germline, CDR1 SNHLY and CDR2 FYNNEI. CDR3 DNA: TGTGCCAGCAGTGTCGAGTGGGCAGGCGACTACGAGCAGTACGTC. This codes for CASSVEWAGDYEQYV.

The chain is built from TRBV6-1 and TRBJ1-6; D uncertain. Between the trimmed V and J ends, which lost 3 bases and 6 bases, there was a span of 6 bases. Germline values: CDR1 MNHNS, CDR2 SASEGT. The CDR3 covers 13 residues. Written as DNA, the CDR3 is TGTGCCAGCAGTGATCAGATTAATTCACCCCTCCACTTT. Amino acids: CASSDQINSPLHF.